The next 5 T cell receptor beta chains were all read from a single sample in a study of T-cell reconstitution after alpha-beta-depleted transplantation in children. The TCRbeta library incorporated unique molecular identifiers. TCRdb re-derived calls from the PCR reads in MiXCR, one entry per CDR3 protein. The sample includes 500,000 to 750,000 distinct CDR3 sequences, roughly 13% of them seen just once. The source material was PBMCs, mostly from graft donor cells, sampled 360 days after TCRalphabeta/CD19-depleted stem cell transplant. Receptor source: a male patient younger than 18 who had a stem cell transplant for acute myeloid leukemia, so the T cells may come from the graft donor.

V usage is TRBV6-5 and J usage is TRBJ1-1; 7 bases match TRBD1. CDR3 length: 12 residues. V gave up 6 bases and J gave up 8 bases; unmatched junction bases: 6. Germline CDR1 reads MNHEY; CDR2 reads SVGAGI. CDR3 in amino acids: CASSRGQAEAFF. In DNA, the CDR3 is TGTGCCAGCAGCAGAGGACAGGCGGAAGCTTTCTTT.

The V gene is TRBV27, the J gene TRBJ1-3; D is ambiguous. V lost 1 base and J 4 bases, leaving 5 bases between the germline ends. This CDR3 comprises 13 residues. Germline V gene lookup returns CDR1 MNHEY and CDR2 SMNVEV (reference sequence). The DNA for the CDR3 is TGTGCCAGCAGTTTATTGCCCGGAAACACCATATATTTT. Translated: CASSLLPGNTIYF.

This clonotype was counted at least ten times. The CDR3 loop is CSVGPGQGYEQYF. The CDR3 region has the DNA TGCAGCGTTGGGCCGGGACAGGGTTACGAGCAGTACTTC. The rearrangement links TRBV29-1 to TRBJ2-7, with 9 bases aligning to TRBD1. CDR1 and CDR2 from the germline V gene are SQVTM and ANQGSEA. J lost 4 bases, V lost 4 bases, and 5 bases had no gene match. The CDR3 consists of 13 residues.

This clonotype has more than one count but fewer than ten. The chain has TRBV7-2 and TRBJ2-7; D is possibly TRBD2 (6 bases). This CDR3 has 14 residues. Trimming pared 3 bases from V and 0 bases from J, leaving 9 bases between. Per germline, CDR1 SGHTA and CDR2 FQGNSA. Here the CDR3 DNA reads TGTGCCAGCAGCTTGGTGGACTACTCCTACGAGCAGTACTTC. Residues: CASSLVDYSYEQYF.

This clonotype was seen more than once but under ten times. The chain employs TRBV23-1 and TRBJ2-2; no definite D call. TRBV23-1 is designated an ORF whose function remains uncertain. V was pared by 1 base and J by 2 bases, with 11 bases between. This CDR3 has 16 amino acids. Here the CDR3 DNA reads TGCGCCAGCAGTCAATATACACCCCTAAACACCGGGGAGCTGTTTTTT. Its protein product is CASSQYTPLNTGELFF.